The entry below describes one T cell receptor (beta chain). The data derive from a study of Graves' ophthalmopathy and Graves' hyperthyroidism. Scientists amplified the TCR beta CDR3 regions from RNA transcripts. The library came from an HTBI-primed first-round RT-PCR and a second-round multiplex PCR. MiXCR, applied by TCRdb to the multiplex PCR reads, yields one record per CDR3 protein. In the table there are approximately 700,000 distinct CDR3 sequences, roughly two fifths of which are singletons. CDR1 and CDR2 from the germline V gene are MGHDK and SYGVNS. The CDR3 length is 14 residues. The specimen sequenced was peripheral blood. The receptor's source is an adult man with Graves' ophthalmopathy. The J gene is TRBJ2-7, the V gene TRBV25-1; perhaps D is TRBD1 or TRBD2 (5 bases each). The CDR3 protein is CARDPGRAGYEQYF. In DNA form, the CDR3 reads TGTGCTAGAGATCCTGGCAGGGCGGGCTACGAGCAGTACTTC.